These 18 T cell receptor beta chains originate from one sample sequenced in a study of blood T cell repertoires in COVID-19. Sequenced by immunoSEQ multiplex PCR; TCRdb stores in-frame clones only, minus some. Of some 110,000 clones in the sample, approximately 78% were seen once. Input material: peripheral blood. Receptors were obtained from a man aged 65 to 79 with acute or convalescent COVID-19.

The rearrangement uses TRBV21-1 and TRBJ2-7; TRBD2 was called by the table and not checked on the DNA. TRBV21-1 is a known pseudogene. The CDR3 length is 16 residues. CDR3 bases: TGTGCCAGCAGCAAAAATGCCCGAAGGAGGGGATACGAGCAGTACTTC. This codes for CASSKNARRRGYEQYF.

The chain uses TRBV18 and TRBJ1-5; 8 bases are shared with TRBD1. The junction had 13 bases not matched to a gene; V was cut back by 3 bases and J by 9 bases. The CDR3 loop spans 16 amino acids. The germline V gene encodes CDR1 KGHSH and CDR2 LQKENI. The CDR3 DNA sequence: TGTGCCAGCTCACCGTCCTTGGACAGGGCGCGAGGGCCCCAGCATTTT. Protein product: CASSPSLDRARGPQHF. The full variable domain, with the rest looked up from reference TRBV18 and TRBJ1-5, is NAGVMQNPRHLVRRRGQEARLRCSPMKGHSHVYWYRQLPEEGLKFMVYLQKENIIDESGMPKERFSAEFPKEGPSILRIQQVVRGDSAAYFCASSPSLDRARGPQHFGDGTRLSIL.

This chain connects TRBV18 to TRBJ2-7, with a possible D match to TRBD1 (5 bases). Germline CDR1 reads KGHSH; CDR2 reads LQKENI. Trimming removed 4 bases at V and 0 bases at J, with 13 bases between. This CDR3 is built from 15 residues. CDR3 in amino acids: CASSLRQMSSYEQYF. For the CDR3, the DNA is TGTGCCAGCTCACTGAGACAGATGAGCTCCTACGAGCAGTACTTC. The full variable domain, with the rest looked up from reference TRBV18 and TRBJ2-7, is NAGVMQNPRHLVRRRGQEARLRCSPMKGHSHVYWYRQLPEEGLKFMVYLQKENIIDESGMPKERFSAEFPKEGPSILRIQQVVRGDSAAYFCASSLRQMSSYEQYFGPGTRLTVT.

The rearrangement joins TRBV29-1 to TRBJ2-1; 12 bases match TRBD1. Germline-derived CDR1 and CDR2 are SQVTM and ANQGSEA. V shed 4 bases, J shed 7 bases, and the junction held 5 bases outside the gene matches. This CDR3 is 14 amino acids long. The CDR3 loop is CSVAGQGAFNEQFF. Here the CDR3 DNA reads TGCAGCGTTGCGGGACAGGGGGCGTTTAATGAGCAGTTCTTC.

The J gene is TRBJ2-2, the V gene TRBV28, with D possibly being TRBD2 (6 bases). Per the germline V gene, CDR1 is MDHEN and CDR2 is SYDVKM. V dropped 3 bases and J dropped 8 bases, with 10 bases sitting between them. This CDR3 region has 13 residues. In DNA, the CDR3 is TGTGCCAGCAGTTTGGTGGGAGGTGGGGAGCTGTTTTTT. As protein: CASSLVGGGELFF. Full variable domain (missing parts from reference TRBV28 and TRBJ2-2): DVKVTQSSRYLVKRTGEKVFLECVQDMDHENMFWYRQDPGLGLRLIYFSYDVKMKEKGDIPEGYSVSREKKERFSLILESASTNQTSMYLCASSLVGGGELFFGEGSRLTVL.

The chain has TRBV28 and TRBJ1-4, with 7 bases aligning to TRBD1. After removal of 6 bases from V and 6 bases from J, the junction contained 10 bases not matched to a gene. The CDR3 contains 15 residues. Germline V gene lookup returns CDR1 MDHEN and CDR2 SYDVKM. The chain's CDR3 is CASSPGGQGDEKLFF. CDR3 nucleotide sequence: TGTGCCAGCAGCCCCGGAGGTCAGGGGGATGAAAAACTGTTTTTT.

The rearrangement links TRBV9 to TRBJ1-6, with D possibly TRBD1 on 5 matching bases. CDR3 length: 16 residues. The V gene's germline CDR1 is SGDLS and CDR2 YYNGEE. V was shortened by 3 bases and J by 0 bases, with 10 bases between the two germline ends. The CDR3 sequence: CASSAGGTSYNSPLHF. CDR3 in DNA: TGTGCCAGCAGCGCCGGAGGGACCTCCTATAATTCACCCCTCCACTTT.

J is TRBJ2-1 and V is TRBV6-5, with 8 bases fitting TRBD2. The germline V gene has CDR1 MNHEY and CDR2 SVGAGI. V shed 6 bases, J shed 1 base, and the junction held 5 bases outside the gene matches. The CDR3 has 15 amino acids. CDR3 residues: CASRGLAASYNEQFF. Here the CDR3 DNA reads TGTGCCAGCAGAGGACTAGCTGCATCCTACAATGAGCAGTTCTTC.

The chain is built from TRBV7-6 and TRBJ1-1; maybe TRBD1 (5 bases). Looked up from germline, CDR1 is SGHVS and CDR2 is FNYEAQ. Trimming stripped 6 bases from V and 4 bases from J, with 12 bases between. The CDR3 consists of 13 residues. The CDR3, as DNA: TGTGCCAGCAGGGCCAGGGTCGGCACTGAAGCTTTCTTT. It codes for CASRARVGTEAFF. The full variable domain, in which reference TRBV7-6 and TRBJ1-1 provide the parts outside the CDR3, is GAGVSQSPRYKVTKRGQDVALRCDPISGHVSLYWYRQALGQGPEFLTYFNYEAQQDKSGLPNDRFSAERPEGSISTLTIQRTEQRDSAMYRCASRARVGTEAFFGQGTRLTVV.

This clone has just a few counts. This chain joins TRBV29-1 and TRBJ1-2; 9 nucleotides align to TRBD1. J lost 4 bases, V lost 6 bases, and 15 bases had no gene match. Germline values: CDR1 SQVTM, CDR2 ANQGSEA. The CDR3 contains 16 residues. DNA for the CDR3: TGCAGCGTGGTCCCGGGACAGGGACCCACTATCTATGGCTACACCTTC. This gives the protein CSVVPGQGPTIYGYTF.

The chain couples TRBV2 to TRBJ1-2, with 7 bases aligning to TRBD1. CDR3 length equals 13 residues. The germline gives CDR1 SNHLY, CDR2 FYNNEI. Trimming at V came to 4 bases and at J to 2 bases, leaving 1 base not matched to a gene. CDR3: CASSGTGNYGYTF. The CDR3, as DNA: TGTGCCAGCAGTGGGACAGGAAACTATGGCTACACCTTC.

CDR3 DNA: TGCAGCGTTGTGGCAGACACTGAAGCTTTCTTT. Protein sequence: CSVVADTEAFF. This chain connects TRBV29-1 to TRBJ1-1; D gene uncertain. V was cut by 4 bases and J by 3 bases, with 6 bases left in between. Germline CDR1 is SQVTM and CDR2 is ANQGSEA. The CDR3 loop spans 11 amino acids.

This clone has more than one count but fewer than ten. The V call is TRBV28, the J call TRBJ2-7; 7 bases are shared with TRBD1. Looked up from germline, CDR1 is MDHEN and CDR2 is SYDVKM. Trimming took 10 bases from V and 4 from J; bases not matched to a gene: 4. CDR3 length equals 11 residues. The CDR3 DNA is TGTGCCACCGACAGGGAATACGAGCAGTACTTC. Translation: CATDREYEQYF. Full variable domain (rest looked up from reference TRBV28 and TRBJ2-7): DVKVTQSSRYLVKRTGEKVFLECVQDMDHENMFWYRQDPGLGLRLIYFSYDVKMKEKGDIPEGYSVSREKKERFSLILESASTNQTSMYLCATDREYEQYFGPGTRLTVT.

DNA of the CDR3: TGCGCCAGCAGCTCTACCGGGACAGTTTTTTCACCCCTCCACTTT. The encoded protein is CASSSTGTVFSPLHF. The chain recombines TRBV5-1 with TRBJ1-6, with 7 bases that match TRBD1. The junction had 9 bases not matched to a gene; V was cut back by 3 bases and J by 9 bases. This CDR3 has 15 residues. Per germline, CDR1 SGHRS and CDR2 YFSETQ. The full variable domain, completed using reference TRBV5-1 and TRBJ1-6, is KAGVTQTPRYLIKTRGQQVTLSCSPISGHRSVSWYQQTPGQGLQFLFEYFSETQRNKGNFPGRFSGRQFSNSRSEMNVSTLELGDSALYLCASSSTGTVFSPLHFGNGTRLTVT.

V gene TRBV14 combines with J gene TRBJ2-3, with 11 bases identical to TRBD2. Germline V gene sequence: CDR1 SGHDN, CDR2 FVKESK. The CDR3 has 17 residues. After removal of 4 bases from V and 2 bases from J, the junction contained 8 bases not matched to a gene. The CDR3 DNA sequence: TGTGCCAGCAGCCGAGATTCACTAGCGGGAGTCACAGATACGCAGTATTTT. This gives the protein CASSRDSLAGVTDTQYF.

The CDR3 protein is CAWSRTGSANTEAFF. The DNA for the CDR3 is TGTGCCTGGAGCCGTACAGGGTCGGCGAACACTGAAGCTTTCTTT. V and J are TRBV30 and TRBJ1-1; D is perhaps TRBD1 (6 bases). Germline CDR1 and CDR2: GTSNPN and SVGIG (reference sequence). The CDR3 sequence is 15 residues long. The V end was cut by 3 bases, the J end by 1 base, with 15 bases between.

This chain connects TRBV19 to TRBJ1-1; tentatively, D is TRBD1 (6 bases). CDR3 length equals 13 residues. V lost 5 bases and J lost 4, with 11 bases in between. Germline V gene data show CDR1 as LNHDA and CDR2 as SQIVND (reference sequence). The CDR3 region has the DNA TGTGCCAGTAGTGTCCAGGGGATCACTGAAGCTTTCTTT. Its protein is CASSVQGITEAFF.

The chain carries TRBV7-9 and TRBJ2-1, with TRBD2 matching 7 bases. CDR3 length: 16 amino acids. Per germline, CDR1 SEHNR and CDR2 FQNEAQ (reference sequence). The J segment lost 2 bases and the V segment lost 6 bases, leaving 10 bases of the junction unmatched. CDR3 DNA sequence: TGTGCCAGCAGGATAGCGGCGGGAGTGGCCTACAATGAGCAGTTCTTC. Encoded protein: CASRIAAGVAYNEQFF.